This TCR beta chain was sequenced in a study of blood T cell repertoires in COVID-19. For the study at large: Italy, Spain and the United States were the sources of the convalescent and acute COVID-19 samples.

Repertoires were generated with immunoSEQ multiplex PCR, while TCRdb's copy carries only in-frame clones and drops some. In the table there are about 320,000 clones, 75% to 90% of which are singletons. Per the germline V gene, CDR1 is SGHRS and CDR2 is YFSETQ. The length of the CDR3 is 16 residues. V lost 4 bases, J lost 7 bases, and 20 bases lay in between. Sequenced: PBMCs or T cells enriched from blood (not recorded which). The sequence derives from a man aged 25 to 40 who had recovered from COVID-19. V gene TRBV5-1 combines with J gene TRBJ1-4, with a tentative D call TRBD1 (5 bases). CDR3 amino acids: CASSTRPGGIGEKLFF. CDR3 coding DNA: TGCGCCAGCAGCACCCGCCCCGGGGGAATAGGTGAAAAACTGTTTTTT.